The 2 T cell receptor beta chains presented below share a single source sample, sequenced in a study of CD8 T cells in Susac syndrome. A quantity of roughly 0.5 to 1 ug RNA underwent reverse transcription using random hexamers. MiXCR, run by TCRdb on the immunoSEQ multiplex PCR reads, gives a single entry per CDR3 protein. The data contain 130,000 or so distinct CDR3 sequences, 94% of them singletons. The sample taken for sequencing was CD4+ T cells from PBMCs. All receptors come from a human donor in good health.

This clonotype was found once. The chain couples TRBV30 to TRBJ1-2, with unresolved D. V was cut by 1 base and J by 6 bases, with 12 bases left in between. CDR3 size: 13 residues. Per germline, CDR1 GTSNPN and CDR2 SVGIG (reference sequence). In DNA form, the CDR3 reads TGTGCCTGGAGTGCTGGACCCCCGGATGGCTACACCTTC. Its translation: CAWSAGPPDGYTF. The entire variable domain, with the rest obtained from reference TRBV30 and TRBJ1-2, is as follows: SQTIHQWPATLVQPVGSPLSLECTVEGTSNPNLYWYRQAAGRGLQLLFYSVGIGQISSEVPQNLSASRPQDRQFILSSKKLLLSDSGFYLCAWSAGPPDGYTFGSGTRLTVV.

This clonotype has only a few counts. V and J are TRBV12-3 or TRBV12-4 and TRBJ2-3; weak D call: TRBD2 (6 bases). The CDR3 contains 15 residues. Trimming left V 1 base short and J 0 bases short, with 8 bases between. The CDR3 loop reads CASSLGSGSTDTQYF. The CDR3 DNA follows: TGTGCCAGCAGTTTAGGAAGCGGGAGCACAGATACGCAGTATTTT.